This T cell receptor beta chain was identified in a study of blood T cell repertoires in COVID-19. Study details: Spain, Italy and the United States supplied samples that represented acute and convalescent COVID-19. Sources were T cells, B-cell-depleted T cells, or PBMCs; the material itself was cDNA or gDNA.

Germline assignment: CDR1 MNHEY and CDR2 SVGAGI. Trimming left V 5 bases short and J 7 bases short, with 14 bases between. This CDR3 is 13 amino acids long. Followed over time, Seattle patients had been enrolled while infection was active. As handled by the study authors: How many nucleated cells were present was estimated from reference gene primer amplification. Method: immunoSEQ multiplex PCR; TCRdb's copy keeps in-frame clones and lacks some. The DNA was the basis for D and trimming; V, J and clone size are from that table. The repertoire holds some 220,000 clones, around 90% seen once, with roughly 0.89% in the top ten.

The clonotype comes from a man between 25 and 39 years old with COVID-19, enrolled during active disease. The V gene is TRBV6-5, the J gene TRBJ2-5; D is uncertain. The sample was peripheral blood. The chain's CDR3 is CASSPHLLGTQYF. CDR3 nucleotide sequence: TGTGCCAGCAGTCCCCATCTCCTAGGGACCCAGTACTTC.